What follows is one T cell receptor (beta chain) and its context. The data stem from a study of blood T cell repertoires in COVID-19. CDR3 length: 15 amino acids. CDR1 and CDR2 (germline): MNHNY, SVGAGI (reference sequence). The trim removed 2 bases at V and 7 bases at J, leaving 5 bases unmatched. Sequencing used immunoSEQ multiplex PCR; TCRdb keeps in-frame clones, though not all of them. The sample gives about 270,000 clones, about 89% of which show up once; around 1.5% is in the top ten. This receptor was identified in a woman aged 55 to 70 who had recovered from COVID-19. This chain joins TRBV6-6 and TRBJ1-3; 10 positions match TRBD1. Sequencing input: peripheral blood. The CDR3, as DNA: TGTGCCAGCAGTTACATTTGGACAGGGGGGAACACCATATATTTT. Translation: CASSYIWTGGNTIYF.